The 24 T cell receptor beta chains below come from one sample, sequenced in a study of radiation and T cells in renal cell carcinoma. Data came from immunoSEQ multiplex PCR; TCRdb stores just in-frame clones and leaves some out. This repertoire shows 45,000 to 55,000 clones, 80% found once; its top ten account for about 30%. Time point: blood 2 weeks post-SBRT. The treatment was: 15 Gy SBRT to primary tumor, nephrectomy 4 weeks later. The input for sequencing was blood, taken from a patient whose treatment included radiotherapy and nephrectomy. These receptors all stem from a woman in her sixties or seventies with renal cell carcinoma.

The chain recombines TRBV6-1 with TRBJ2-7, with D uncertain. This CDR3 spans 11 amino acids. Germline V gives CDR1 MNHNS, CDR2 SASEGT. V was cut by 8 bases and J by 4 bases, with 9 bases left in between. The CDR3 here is CASLTHYEQYF. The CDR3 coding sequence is TGTGCCAGCCTCACCCATTACGAGCAGTACTTC.

For the CDR3, the DNA is TGTGCCATCAGGAAGGAAGGAGGGGCCACTGAAGCTTTCTTT. This sequence encodes CAIRKEGGATEAFF. The genes are TRBV10-3 and TRBJ1-1, with D perhaps TRBD1 (5 bases). V was pared by 6 bases and J by 4 bases, with 15 bases between. The CDR3 runs 14 residues. Germline CDR1 and CDR2: ENHRY and SYGVKD.

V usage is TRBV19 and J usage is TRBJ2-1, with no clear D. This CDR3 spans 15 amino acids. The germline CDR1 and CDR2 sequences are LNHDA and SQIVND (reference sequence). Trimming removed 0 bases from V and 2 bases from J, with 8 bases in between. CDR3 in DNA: TGTGCCAGTAGTATAGATCAAACGGCCTACAATGAGCAGTTCTTC. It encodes CASSIDQTAYNEQFF.

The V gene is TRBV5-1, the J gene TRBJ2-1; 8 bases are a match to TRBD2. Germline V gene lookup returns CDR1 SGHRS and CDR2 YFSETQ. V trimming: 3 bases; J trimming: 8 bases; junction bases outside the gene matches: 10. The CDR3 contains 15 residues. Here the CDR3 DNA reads TGCGCCAGCAGCTACACTAGCGGCCCCTTAGATGAGCAGTTCTTC. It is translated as CASSYTSGPLDEQFF. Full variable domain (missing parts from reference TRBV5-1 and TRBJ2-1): KAGVTQTPRYLIKTRGQQVTLSCSPISGHRSVSWYQQTPGQGLQFLFEYFSETQRNKGNFPGRFSGRQFSNSRSEMNVSTLELGDSALYLCASSYTSGPLDEQFFGPGTRLTVL.

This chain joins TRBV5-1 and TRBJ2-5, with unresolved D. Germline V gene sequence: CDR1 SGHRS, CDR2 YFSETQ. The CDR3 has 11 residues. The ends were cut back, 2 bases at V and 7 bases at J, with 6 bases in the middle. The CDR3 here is CASSFLGTQYF. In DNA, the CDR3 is TGCGCCAGCAGCTTCCTGGGGACCCAGTACTTC.

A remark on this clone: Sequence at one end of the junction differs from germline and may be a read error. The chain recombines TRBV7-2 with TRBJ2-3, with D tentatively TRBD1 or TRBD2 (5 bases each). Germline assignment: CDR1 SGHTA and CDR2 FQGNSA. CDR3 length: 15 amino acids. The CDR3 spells CASSLAGAGKDTQYF. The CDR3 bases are TGTGCCAGCAGCCTAGCCGGGGCCGGGAAAGATACGCAGTATTTT.

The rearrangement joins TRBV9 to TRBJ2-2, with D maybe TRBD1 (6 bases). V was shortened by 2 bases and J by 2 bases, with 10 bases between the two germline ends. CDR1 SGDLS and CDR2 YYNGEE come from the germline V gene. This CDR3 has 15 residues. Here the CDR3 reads CASSVGTLNTGELFF. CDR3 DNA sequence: TGTGCCAGCAGCGTCGGGACACTCAACACCGGGGAGCTGTTTTTT.

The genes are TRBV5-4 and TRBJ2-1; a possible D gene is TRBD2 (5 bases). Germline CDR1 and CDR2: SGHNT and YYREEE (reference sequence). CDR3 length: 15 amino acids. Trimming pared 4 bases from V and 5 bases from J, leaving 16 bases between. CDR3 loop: CASSRGLDSNNEQFF. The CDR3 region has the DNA TGTGCCAGCAGCCGGGGTTTAGACTCGAACAATGAGCAGTTCTTC.

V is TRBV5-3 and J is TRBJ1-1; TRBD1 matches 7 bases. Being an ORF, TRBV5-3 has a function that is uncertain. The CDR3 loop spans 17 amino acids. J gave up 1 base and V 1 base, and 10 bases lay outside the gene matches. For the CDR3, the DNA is TGTGCCAGAAGCTTGCCACACAGGGGAAGGGAGAACACTGAAGCTTTCTTT. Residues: CARSLPHRGRENTEAFF.

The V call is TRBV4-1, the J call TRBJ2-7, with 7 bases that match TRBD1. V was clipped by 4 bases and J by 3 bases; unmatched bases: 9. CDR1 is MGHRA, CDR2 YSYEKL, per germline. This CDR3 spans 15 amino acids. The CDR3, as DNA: TGCGCCAGCAGCCTCGAGACAGGGAACTTCTACGAGCAGTACTTC. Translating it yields CASSLETGNFYEQYF.

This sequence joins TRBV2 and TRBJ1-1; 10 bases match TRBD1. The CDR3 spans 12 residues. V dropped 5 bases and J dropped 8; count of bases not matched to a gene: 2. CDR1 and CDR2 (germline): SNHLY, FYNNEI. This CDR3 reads CASSSDRGEAFF. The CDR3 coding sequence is TGTGCCAGCAGTTCGGACAGGGGGGAAGCTTTCTTT.

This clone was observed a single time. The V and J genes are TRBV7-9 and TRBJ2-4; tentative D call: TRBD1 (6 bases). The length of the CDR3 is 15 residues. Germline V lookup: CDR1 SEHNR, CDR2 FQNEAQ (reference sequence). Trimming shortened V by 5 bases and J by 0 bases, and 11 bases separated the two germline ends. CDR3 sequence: CASSTGQLAKNIQYF. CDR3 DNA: TGTGCCAGCAGCACAGGACAGCTAGCCAAAAACATTCAGTACTTC.

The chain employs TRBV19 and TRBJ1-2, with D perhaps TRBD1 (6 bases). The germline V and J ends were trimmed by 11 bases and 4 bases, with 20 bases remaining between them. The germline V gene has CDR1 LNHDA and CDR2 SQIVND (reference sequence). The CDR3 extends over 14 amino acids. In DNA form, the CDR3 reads TGTGCCTCCTATCCTAGGGGGTCAGGCTATGGCTACACCTTC. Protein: CASYPRGSGYGYTF.

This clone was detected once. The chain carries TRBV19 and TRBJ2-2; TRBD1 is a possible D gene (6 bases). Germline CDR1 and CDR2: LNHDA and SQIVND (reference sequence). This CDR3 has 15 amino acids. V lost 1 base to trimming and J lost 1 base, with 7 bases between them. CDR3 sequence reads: CASSIGGGNTGELFF. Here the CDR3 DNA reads TGTGCCAGTAGTATAGGAGGGGGGAACACCGGGGAGCTGTTTTTT.

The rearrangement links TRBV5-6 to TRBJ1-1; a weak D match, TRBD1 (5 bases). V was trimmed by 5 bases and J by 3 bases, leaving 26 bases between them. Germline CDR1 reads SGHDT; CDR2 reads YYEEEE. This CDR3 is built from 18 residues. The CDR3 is CASRTNRDSTLADTEAFF. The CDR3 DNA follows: TGTGCCAGCAGGACGAACCGGGACTCAACCCTCGCGGACACTGAAGCTTTCTTT. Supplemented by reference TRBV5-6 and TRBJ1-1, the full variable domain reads DAGVTQSPTHLIKTRGQQVTLRCSPKSGHDTVSWYQQALGQGPQFIFQYYEEEERQRGNFPDRFSGHQFPNYSSELNVNALLLGDSALYLCASRTNRDSTLADTEAFFGQGTRLTVV.

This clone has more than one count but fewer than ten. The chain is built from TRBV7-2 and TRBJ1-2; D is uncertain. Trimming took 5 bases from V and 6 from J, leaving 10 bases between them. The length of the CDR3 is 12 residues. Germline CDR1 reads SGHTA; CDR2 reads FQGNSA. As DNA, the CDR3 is TGTGCCAGCAGCATCATGAGGAATGGCTACACCTTC. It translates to CASSIMRNGYTF.

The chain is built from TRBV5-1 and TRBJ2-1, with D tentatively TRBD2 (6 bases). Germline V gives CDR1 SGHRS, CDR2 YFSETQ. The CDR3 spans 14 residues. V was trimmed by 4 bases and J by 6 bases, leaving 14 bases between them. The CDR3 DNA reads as TGCGCCAGCAGCGTTGGAGCTAGCGTCAATGAGCAGTTCTTC. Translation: CASSVGASVNEQFF.

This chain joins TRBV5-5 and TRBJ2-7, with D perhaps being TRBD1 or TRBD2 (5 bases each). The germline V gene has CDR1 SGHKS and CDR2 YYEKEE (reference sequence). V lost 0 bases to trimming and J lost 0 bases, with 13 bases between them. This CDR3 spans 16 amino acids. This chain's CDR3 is CASSLAGTESSYEQYF. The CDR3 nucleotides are TGTGCCAGCAGCTTGGCCGGGACGGAGAGCTCCTACGAGCAGTACTTC.

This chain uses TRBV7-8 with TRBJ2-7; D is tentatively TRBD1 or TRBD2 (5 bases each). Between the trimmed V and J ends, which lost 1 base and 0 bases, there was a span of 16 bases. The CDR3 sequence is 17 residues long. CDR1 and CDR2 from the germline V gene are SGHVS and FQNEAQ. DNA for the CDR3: TGTGCCAGCAGCTTAGTTGGACCGGGGACCGTCTCCTACGAGCAGTACTTC. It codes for CASSLVGPGTVSYEQYF.

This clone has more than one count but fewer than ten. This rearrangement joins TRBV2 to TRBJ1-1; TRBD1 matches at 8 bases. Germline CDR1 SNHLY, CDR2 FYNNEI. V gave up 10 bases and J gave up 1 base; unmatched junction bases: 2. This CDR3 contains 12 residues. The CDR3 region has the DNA TGTGCCACCGGGACAGGGAACACTGAAGCTTTCTTT. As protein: CATGTGNTEAFF.

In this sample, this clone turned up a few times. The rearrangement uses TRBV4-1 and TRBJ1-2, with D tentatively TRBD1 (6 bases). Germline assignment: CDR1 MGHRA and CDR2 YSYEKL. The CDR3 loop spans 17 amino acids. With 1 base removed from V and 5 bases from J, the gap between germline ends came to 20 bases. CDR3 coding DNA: TGCGCCAGCAGCCAAGTAGTTCGGACAGTCCTCCAATATGGCTACACCTTC. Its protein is CASSQVVRTVLQYGYTF.

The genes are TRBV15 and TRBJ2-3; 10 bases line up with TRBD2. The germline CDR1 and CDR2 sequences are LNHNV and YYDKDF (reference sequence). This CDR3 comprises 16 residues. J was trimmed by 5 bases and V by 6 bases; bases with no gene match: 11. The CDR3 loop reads CATRTRSGGAGDTQYF. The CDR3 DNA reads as TGTGCCACCAGGACGAGGAGCGGGGGGGCCGGAGATACGCAGTATTTT.

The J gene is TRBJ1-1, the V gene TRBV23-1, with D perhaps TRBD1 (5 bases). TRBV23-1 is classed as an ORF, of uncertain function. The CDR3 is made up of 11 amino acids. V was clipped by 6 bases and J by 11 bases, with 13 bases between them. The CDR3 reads CASRNPRGAFF. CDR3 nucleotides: TGCGCCAGCAGAAACCCTCGGGGGGCTTTCTTT.

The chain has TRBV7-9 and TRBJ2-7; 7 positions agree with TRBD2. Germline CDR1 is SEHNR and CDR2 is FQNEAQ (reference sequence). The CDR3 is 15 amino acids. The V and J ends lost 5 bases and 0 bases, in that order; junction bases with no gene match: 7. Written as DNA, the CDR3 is TGTGCCAGCAGCCCGGGGGTAGCGGGCTCCTACGAGCAGTACTTC. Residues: CASSPGVAGSYEQYF.